This T cell receptor (beta chain) was retrieved from a study of control samples from healthy donors and cancer patients. Generated by immunoSEQ multiplex PCR, the TCRdb table keeps only in-frame clones and is missing some. This table holds some 110,000 clones, around 89% found once. This receptor was identified in a woman aged 70-85 years in good health. Sequenced: blood.

DNA of the CDR3: TGTGCCGTAAGGGCGGGGTTCGCAAATTCACCCCTCCACTTT. The encoded protein is CAVRAGFANSPLHF. The chain carries TRBV19 and TRBJ1-6; D unresolved. Germline lookup yields CDR1 LNHDA and CDR2 SQIVND (reference sequence). The V end lost 11 bases, the J end lost 7 bases, and 18 bases lay between the germline ends. The CDR3 loop spans 14 amino acids.